This record covers a single TCR beta chain. The antigen remains undetermined. Each PCR contained spiked synthetic TR CDR3 controls spanning every V-J pairing. Sequencing used immunoSEQ multiplex PCR; TCRdb keeps in-frame clones, though not all of them. The data contain approximately 30,000 clones, roughly 90% of them singletons. Germline V gives CDR1 MGHRA, CDR2 YSYEKL. The V segment lost 2 bases and the J segment 0 bases; nucleotides outside the gene matches: 3. This CDR3 comprises 15 residues. The data were taken from a study of multiple sclerosis patients with progressive multifocal leukoencephalopathy. General study findings and limits: Clones expanded at PML were already present before and during natalizumab.

The time point: time of PML onset. The T3 samples were drawn when PML began. The chain joins TRBV4-1 to TRBJ2-7; 8 nucleotides match TRBD2. This clonotype originated in a woman aged 40 to 50 with progressive multifocal leukoencephalopathy. The sample consisted of PBMCs, taken from a patient treated with natalizumab. This chain's CDR3 is CASSQTSGSSYEQYF. Here the CDR3 DNA reads TGCGCCAGCAGCCAAACTAGCGGAAGCTCCTACGAGCAGTACTTC.